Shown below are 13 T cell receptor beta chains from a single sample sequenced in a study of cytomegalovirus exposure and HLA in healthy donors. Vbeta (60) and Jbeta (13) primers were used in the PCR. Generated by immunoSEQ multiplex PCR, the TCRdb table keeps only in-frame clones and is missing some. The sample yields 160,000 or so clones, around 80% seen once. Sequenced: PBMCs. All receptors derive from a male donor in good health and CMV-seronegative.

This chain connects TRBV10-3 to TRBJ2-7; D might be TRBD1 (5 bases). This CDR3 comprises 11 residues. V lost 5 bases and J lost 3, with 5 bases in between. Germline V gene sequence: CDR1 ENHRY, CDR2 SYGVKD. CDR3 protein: CAISQGYEQYF. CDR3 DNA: TGTGCCATCAGTCAGGGCTACGAGCAGTACTTC.

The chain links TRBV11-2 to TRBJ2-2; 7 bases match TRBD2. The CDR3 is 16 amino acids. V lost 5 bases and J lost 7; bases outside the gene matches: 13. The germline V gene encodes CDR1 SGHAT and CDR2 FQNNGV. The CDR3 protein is CASSHAGGKYGGELFF. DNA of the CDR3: TGTGCCAGCAGCCATGCCGGGGGGAAGTATGGCGGGGAGCTGTTTTTT.

CDR3 coding DNA: TGTGCCAGCAGCCGGACTAGCGGTCCCCCCTACGAGCAGTACTTC. Its protein is CASSRTSGPPYEQYF. The V and J genes are TRBV11-2 and TRBJ2-5, with 10 bases matching TRBD2. The J call could be wrong; TRBJ2-7 is a better fit for the DNA end. The CDR3 loop spans 15 amino acids. Germline V gene lookup returns CDR1 SGHAT and CDR2 FQNNGV.

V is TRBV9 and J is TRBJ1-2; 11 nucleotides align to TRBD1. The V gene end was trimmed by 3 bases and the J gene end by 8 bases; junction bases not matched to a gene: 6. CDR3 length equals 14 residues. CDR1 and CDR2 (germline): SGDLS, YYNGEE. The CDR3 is CASSAGQGARGYTF. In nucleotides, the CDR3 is TGTGCCAGCAGCGCAGGACAGGGGGCCCGAGGCTACACCTTC.

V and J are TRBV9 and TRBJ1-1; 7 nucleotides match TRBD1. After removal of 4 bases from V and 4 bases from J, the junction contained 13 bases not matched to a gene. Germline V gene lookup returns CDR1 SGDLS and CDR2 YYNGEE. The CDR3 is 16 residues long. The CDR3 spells CASSRGGRVPGTEAFF. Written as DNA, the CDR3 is TGTGCCAGCAGCCGAGGGGGCAGGGTGCCCGGCACTGAAGCTTTCTTT.

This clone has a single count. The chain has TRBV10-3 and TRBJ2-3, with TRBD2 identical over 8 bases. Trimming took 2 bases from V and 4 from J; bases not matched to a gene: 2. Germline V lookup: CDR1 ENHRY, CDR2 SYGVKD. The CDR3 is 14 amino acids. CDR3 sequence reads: CAISEPAGADTQYF. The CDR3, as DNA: TGTGCCATCAGTGAGCCAGCGGGGGCAGATACGCAGTATTTT.

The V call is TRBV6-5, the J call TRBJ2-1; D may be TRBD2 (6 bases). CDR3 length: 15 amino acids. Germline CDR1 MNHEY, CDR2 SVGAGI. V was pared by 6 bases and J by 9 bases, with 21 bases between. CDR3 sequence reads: CASSPLGAGIGEQFF. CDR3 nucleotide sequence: TGTGCCAGCAGCCCCCTAGGAGCGGGTATAGGTGAGCAGTTCTTC.

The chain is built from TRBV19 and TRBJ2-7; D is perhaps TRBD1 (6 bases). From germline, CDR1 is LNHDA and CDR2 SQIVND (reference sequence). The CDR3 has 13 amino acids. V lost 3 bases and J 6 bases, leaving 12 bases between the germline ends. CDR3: CASSIGTGTEQYF. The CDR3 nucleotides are TGTGCCAGTAGTATCGGAACAGGGACCGAGCAGTACTTC.

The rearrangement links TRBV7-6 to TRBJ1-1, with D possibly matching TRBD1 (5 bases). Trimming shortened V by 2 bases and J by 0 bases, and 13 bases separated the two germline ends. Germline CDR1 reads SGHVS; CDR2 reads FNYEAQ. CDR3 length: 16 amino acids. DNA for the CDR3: TGTGCCAGCAGCTTAACAGGATCGCCGGTGAACACTGAAGCTTTCTTT. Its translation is CASSLTGSPVNTEAFF.

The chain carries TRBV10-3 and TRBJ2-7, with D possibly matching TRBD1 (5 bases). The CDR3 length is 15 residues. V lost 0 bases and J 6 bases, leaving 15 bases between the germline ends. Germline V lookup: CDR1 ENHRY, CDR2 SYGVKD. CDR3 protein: CAISESTGRGIEQYF. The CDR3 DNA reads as TGTGCCATCAGTGAGTCCACCGGTAGGGGCATCGAGCAGTACTTC.

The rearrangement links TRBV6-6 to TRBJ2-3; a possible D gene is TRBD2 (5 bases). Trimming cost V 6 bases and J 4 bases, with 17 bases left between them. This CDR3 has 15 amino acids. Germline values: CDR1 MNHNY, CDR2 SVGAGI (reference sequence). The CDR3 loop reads CASSSRTGLADTQYF. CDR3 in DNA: TGTGCCAGCAGCTCCCGGACTGGACTCGCAGATACGCAGTATTTT.

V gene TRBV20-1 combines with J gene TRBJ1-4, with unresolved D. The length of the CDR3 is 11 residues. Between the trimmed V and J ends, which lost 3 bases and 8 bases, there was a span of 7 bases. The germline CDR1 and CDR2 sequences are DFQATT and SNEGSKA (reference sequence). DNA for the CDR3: TGCAGTGCTAGGGAGGAGGAAAAACTGTTTTTT. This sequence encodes CSAREEEKLFF.

CDR3 sequence: CASSPFPPGQTTYEQYF. The CDR3 DNA sequence: TGTGCCAGCAGCCCCTTTCCCCCCGGACAGACAACCTACGAGCAGTACTTC. The rearrangement joins TRBV7-9 to TRBJ2-7; a possible D gene is TRBD1 (6 bases). Trimming cost V 5 bases and J 2 bases, with 22 bases left between them. The CDR3 sequence is 17 residues long. The germline gives CDR1 SEHNR, CDR2 FQNEAQ (reference sequence). Variable domain in full (rest from reference TRBV7-9 and TRBJ2-7): DTGVSQNPRHKITKRGQNVTFRCDPISEHNRLYWYRQTLGQGPEFLTYFQNEAQLEKSRLLSDRFSAERPKGSFSTLEIQRTEQGDSAMYLCASSPFPPGQTTYEQYFGPGTRLTVT.